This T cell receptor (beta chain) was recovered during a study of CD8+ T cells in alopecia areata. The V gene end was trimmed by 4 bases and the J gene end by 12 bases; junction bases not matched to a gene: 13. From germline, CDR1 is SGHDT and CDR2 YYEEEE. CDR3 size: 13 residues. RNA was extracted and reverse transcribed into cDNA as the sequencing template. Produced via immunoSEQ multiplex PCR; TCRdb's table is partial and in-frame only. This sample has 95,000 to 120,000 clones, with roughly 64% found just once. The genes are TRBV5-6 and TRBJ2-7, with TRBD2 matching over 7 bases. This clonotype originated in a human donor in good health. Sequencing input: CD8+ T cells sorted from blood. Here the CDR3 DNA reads TGTGCCAGCAGCCGGGGCGGGGGATCCGTGTGGTACTTC. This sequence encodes CASSRGGGSVWYF.